The following is a TCR beta chain sequence with its context. These data belong to a study of long-term antiretroviral therapy in people with HIV. It was version v3.0 of the immunoSEQ assay that was run at survey level. This table comes from immunoSEQ multiplex PCR, and its TCRdb copy is limited to in-frame clones, with some not included. The sample lists 20,000 to 30,000 clones, 70% to 85% occurring once. This CDR3 comprises 12 residues. Germline V lookup: CDR1 SQVTM, CDR2 ANQGSEA. Trimming shortened V by 4 bases and J by 1 base, and 8 bases separated the two germline ends. The sample here was unsorted PBMCs, taken 0.7 years before starting antiretroviral therapy. V and J are TRBV29-1 and TRBJ2-7, with TRBD1 as a possible D gene (5 bases). The receptor comes from a man aged 25-45 years with HIV. The CDR3 nucleotides read TGCAGCGTTGGGCCAGGGTCCTACGAGCAGTACTTC. As protein: CSVGPGSYEQYF.